This T cell receptor beta chain is from a study of T cell repertoires in urothelial bladder cancer. Points from the study as a whole: Median T cells were approximately 5,500 in carcinoma and just over 25,000 in benign specimens.

Germline V gene lookup returns CDR1 SGHRS and CDR2 YFSETQ. The ends were cut back, 0 bases at V and 6 bases at J, with 12 bases in the middle. The CDR3 length is 15 residues. A word on this clone: Its antigen is unknown.

Sequencing used immunoSEQ multiplex PCR; TCRdb keeps in-frame clones, though not all of them. The repertoire includes about 2,500 clones, 68% of them detected once, and about 16% sits in the top ten. The material sequenced was bladder tissue. This rearrangement joins TRBV5-1 to TRBJ1-4; D not resolved. This TCR was sampled from a human donor with a benign inflammatory bladder lesion. This CDR3 is CASSLAGRKDEKLFF. As DNA, the CDR3 is TGCGCCAGCAGCTTGGCAGGCAGGAAGGATGAAAAACTGTTTTTT.